The entry that follows covers one TCR beta chain sequence. This record belongs to a study of blood T cell repertoires in COVID-19. Study at large: Donors in the United States, Italy and Spain gave samples during acute or convalescent COVID-19.

In the study's own analysis: Counts of nucleated cells, estimated from reference gene primer amplification, were obtained. The assay was immunoSEQ multiplex PCR, and TCRdb's table has in-frame clones only and misses some. From that table come the V and J calls and clone size; the DNA was used to work out D and trimming. Among around 290,000 clones listed, more than 85% were seen once. Trimming stripped 0 bases from V and 2 bases from J, with 9 bases between. CDR3 length: 14 amino acids. Germline-derived CDR1 and CDR2 are SGHNT and YYREEE (reference sequence). The chain links TRBV5-4 to TRBJ2-7, with D perhaps TRBD1 (6 bases). This sequence originates from a woman aged 25 to 39 with COVID-19, enrolled during active disease. Sequencing was done on a sample of peripheral blood. This CDR3 is CASSLAQGTYEQYF. Here the CDR3 DNA reads TGTGCCAGCAGCTTGGCACAGGGCACCTACGAGCAGTACTTC. Drawing the rest from reference TRBV5-4 and TRBJ2-7, the complete variable domain is ETGVTQSPTHLIKTRGQQVTLRCSSQSGHNTVSWYQQALGQGPQFIFQYYREEENGRGNFPPRFSGLQFPNYSSELNVNALELDDSALYLCASSLAQGTYEQYFGPGTRLTVT.